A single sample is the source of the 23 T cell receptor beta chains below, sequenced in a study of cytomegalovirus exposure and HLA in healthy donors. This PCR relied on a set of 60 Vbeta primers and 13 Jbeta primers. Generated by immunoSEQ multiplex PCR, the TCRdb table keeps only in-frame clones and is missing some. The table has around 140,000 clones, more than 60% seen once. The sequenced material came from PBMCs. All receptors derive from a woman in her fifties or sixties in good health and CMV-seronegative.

Written as DNA, the CDR3 is TGTGCCAGCAGTCGGGGGACAGGCTATGGCTACACCTTC. It encodes CASSRGTGYGYTF. V gene TRBV6-5 combines with J gene TRBJ1-2; the match to TRBD1 covers 8 bases. With V trimmed by 5 bases and J by 4 bases, 3 bases remained unmatched. Germline V gives CDR1 MNHEY, CDR2 SVGAGI. The CDR3 consists of 13 residues.

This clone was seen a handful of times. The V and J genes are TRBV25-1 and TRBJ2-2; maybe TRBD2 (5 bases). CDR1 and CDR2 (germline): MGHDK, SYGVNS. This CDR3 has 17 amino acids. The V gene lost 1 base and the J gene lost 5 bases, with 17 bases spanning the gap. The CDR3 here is CASSESGAGRGTGELFF. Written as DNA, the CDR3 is TGTGCCAGCAGTGAATCTGGCGCGGGTCGGGGAACCGGGGAGCTGTTTTTT.

This CDR3 reads CASSSALAGGPSSYNEQFF. Written as DNA, the CDR3 is TGTGCCAGCAGCTCAGCCCTAGCGGGGGGGCCGAGCTCCTACAATGAGCAGTTCTTC. The chain combines TRBV11-2 with TRBJ2-1; TRBD2 matches at 12 bases. CDR3 length: 19 residues. J gave up 0 bases and V 4 bases, and 10 bases lay outside the gene matches. The germline gives CDR1 SGHAT, CDR2 FQNNGV.

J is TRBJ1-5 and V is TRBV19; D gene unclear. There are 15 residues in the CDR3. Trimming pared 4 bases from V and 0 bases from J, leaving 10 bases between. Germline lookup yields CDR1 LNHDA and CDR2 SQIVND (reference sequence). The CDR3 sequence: CASSTNSLSNQPQHF. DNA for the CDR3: TGTGCCAGTAGTACAAACAGTCTTAGCAATCAGCCCCAGCATTTT.

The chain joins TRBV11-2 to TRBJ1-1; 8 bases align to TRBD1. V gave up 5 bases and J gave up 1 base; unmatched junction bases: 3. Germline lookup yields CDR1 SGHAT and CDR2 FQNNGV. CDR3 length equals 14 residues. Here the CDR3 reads CASSPDRGNTEAFF. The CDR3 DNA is TGTGCCAGCAGCCCCGACAGGGGGAACACTGAAGCTTTCTTT.

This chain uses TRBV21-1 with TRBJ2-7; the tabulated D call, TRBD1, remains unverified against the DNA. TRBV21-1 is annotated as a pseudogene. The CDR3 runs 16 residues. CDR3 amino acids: CASSKGPRDRGHEQYF. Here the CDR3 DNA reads TGTGCCAGCAGCAAAGGACCCCGGGACAGGGGGCACGAGCAGTACTTC.

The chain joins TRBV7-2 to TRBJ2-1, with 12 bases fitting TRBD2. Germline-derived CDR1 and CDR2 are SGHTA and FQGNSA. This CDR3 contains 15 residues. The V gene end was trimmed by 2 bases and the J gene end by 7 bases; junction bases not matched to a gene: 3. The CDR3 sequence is CASSLQLAGGNEQFF. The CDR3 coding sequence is TGTGCCAGCAGCTTACAACTAGCGGGAGGTAATGAGCAGTTCTTC. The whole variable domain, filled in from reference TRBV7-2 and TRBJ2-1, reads GAGVSQSPSNKVTEKGKDVELRCDPISGHTALYWYRQSLGQGLEFLIYFQGNSAPDKSGLPSDRFSAERTGGSVSTLTIQRTQQEDSAVYLCASSLQLAGGNEQFFGPGTRLTVL.

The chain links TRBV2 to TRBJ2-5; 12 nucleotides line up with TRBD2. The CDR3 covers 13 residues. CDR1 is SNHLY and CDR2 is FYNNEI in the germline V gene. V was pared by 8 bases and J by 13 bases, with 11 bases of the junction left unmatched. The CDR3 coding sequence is TGTGCCAGCGCGTATGCTAGCGGGAGGGCCGGGTACTTC. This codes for CASAYASGRAGYF.

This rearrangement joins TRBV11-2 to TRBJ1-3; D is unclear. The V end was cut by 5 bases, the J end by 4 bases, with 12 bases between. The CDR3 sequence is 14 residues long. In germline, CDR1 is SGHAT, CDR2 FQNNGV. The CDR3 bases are TGTGCCAGCAGCCCCATCCGGGGAGGAAACACCATATATTTT. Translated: CASSPIRGGNTIYF.

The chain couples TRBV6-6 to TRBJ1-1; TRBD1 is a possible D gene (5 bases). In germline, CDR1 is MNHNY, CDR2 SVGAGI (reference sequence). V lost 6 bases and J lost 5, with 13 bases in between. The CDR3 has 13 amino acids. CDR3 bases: TGTGCCAGCAGGGCCCTCAGGGTGACTGAAGCTTTCTTT. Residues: CASRALRVTEAFF.

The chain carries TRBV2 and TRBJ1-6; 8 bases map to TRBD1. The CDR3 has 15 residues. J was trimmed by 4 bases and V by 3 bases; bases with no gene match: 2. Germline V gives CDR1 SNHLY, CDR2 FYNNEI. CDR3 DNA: TGTGCCAGCAGTGACAGGGGGCCGTATAATTCACCCCTCCACTTT. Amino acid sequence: CASSDRGPYNSPLHF.

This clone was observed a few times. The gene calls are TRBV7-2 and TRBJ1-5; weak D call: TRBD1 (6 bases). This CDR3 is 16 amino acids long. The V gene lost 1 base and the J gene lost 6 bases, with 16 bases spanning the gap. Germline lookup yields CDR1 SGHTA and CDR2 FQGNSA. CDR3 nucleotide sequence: TGTGCCAGCAGCTTAGGAGGGGACAAACGGGTTCAGCCCCAGCATTTT. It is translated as CASSLGGDKRVQPQHF. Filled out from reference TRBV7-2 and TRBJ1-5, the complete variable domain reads GAGVSQSPSNKVTEKGKDVELRCDPISGHTALYWYRQSLGQGLEFLIYFQGNSAPDKSGLPSDRFSAERTGGSVSTLTIQRTQQEDSAVYLCASSLGGDKRVQPQHFGDGTRLSIL.

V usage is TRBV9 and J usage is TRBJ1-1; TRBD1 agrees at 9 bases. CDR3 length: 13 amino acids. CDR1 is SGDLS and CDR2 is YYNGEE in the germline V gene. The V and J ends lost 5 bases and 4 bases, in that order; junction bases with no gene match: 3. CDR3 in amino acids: CASSGTGFTEAFF. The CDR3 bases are TGTGCCAGCAGTGGGACAGGGTTCACTGAAGCTTTCTTT.

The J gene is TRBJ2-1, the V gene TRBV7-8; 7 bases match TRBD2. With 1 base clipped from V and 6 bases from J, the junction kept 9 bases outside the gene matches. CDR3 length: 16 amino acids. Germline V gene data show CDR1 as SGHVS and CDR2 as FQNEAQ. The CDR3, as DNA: TGTGCCAGCAGCTTAGTTTTACTAGCGAGGTTCAATGAGCAGTTCTTC. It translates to CASSLVLLARFNEQFF.

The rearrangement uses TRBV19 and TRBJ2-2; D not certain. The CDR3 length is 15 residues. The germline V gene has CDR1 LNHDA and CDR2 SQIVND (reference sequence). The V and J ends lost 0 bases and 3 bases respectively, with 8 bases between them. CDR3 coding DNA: TGTGCCAGTAGTATAGACAGGATATACACCGGGGAGCTGTTTTTT. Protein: CASSIDRIYTGELFF.

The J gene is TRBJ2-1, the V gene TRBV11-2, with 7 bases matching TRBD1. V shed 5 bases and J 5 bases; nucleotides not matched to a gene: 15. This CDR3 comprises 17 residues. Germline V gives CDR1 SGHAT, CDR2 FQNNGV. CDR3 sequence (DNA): TGTGCCAGCAGCCATTACAGGGGCCGCTTGAAAAACAATGAGCAGTTCTTC. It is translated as CASSHYRGRLKNNEQFF.

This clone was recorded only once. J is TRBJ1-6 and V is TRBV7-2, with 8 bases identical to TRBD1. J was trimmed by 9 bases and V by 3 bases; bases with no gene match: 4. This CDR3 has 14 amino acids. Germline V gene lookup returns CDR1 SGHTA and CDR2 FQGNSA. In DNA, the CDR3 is TGTGCCAGCAGCTTTGGCAGGGGGCTTTCACCCCTCCACTTT. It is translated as CASSFGRGLSPLHF.

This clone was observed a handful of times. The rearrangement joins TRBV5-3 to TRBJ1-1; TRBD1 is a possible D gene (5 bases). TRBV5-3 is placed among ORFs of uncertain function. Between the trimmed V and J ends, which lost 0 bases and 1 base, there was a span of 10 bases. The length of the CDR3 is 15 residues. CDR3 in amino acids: CARSLVDRENTEAFF. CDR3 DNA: TGTGCCAGAAGCTTGGTAGACAGAGAGAACACTGAAGCTTTCTTT.

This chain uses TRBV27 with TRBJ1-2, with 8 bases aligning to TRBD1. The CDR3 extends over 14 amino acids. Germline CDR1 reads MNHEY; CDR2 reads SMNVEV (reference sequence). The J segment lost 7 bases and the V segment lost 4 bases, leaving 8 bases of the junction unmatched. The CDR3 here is CASSSLQGAVGYTF. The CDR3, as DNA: TGTGCCAGCAGTTCCCTGCAGGGGGCGGTTGGCTACACCTTC.

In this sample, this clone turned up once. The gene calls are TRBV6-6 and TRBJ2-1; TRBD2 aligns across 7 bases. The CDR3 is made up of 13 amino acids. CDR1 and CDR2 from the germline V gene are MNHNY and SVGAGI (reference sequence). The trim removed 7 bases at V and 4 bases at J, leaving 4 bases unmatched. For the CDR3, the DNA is TGTGCCAGCACCGAGCGGGGATACAATGAGCAGTTCTTC. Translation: CASTERGYNEQFF.

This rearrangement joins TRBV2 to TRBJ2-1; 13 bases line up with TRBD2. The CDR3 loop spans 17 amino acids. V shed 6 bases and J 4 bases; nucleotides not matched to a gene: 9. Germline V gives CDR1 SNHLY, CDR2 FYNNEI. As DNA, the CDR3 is TGTGCCAGCAGCCCCGGGACTAGCGGGATAGGGTACAATGAGCAGTTCTTC. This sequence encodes CASSPGTSGIGYNEQFF.

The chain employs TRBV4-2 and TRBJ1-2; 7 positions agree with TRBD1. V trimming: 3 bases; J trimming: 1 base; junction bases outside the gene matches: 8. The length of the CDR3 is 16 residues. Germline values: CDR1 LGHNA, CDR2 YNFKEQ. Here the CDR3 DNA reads TGTGCCAGCAGCCACTATGGACAGGACCTTAACTATGGCTACACCTTC. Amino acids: CASSHYGQDLNYGYTF.

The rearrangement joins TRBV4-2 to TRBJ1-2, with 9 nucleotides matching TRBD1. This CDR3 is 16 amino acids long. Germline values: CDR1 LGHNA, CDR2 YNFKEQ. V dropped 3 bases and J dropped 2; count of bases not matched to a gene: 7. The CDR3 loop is CASSQGQGGNNYGYTF. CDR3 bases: TGTGCCAGCAGCCAGGGACAGGGAGGAAACAACTATGGCTACACCTTC.